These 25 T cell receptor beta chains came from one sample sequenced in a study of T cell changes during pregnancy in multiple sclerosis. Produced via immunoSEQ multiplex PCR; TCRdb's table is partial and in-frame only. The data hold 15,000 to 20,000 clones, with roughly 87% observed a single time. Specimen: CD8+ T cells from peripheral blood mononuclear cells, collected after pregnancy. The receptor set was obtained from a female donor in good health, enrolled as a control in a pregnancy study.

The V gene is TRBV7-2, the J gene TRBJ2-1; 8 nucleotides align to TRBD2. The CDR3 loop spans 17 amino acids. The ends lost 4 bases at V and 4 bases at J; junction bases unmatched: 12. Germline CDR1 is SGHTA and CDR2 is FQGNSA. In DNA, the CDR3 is TGTGCCAGCAGCTCCTCCATCCCAGCGGGAGTGTACAATGAGCAGTTCTTC. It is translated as CASSSSIPAGVYNEQFF. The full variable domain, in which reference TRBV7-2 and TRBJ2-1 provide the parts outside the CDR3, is GAGVSQSPSNKVTEKGKDVELRCDPISGHTALYWYRQSLGQGLEFLIYFQGNSAPDKSGLPSDRFSAERTGGSVSTLTIQRTQQEDSAVYLCASSSSIPAGVYNEQFFGPGTRLTVL.

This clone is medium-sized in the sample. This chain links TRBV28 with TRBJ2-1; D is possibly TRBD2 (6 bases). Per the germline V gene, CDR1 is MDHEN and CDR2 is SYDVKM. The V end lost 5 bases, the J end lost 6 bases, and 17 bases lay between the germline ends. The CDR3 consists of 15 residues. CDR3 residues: CASSPLLGSGNEQFF. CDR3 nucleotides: TGTGCCAGCAGTCCCCTGCTCGGTAGCGGCAATGAGCAGTTCTTC.

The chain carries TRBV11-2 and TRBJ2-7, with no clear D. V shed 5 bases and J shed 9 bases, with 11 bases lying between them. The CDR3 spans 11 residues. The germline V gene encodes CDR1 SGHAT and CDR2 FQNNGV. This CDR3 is CASSHEAGQYF. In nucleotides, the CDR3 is TGTGCCAGCAGCCACGAGGCTGGGCAGTACTTC.

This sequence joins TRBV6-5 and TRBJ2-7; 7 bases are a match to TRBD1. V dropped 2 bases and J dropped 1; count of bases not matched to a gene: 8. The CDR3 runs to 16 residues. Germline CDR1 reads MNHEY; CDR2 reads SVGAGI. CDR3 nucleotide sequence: TGTGCCAGCAGTTACGGGGCAGGACAGGTATCCTACGAGCAGTACTTC. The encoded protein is CASSYGAGQVSYEQYF.

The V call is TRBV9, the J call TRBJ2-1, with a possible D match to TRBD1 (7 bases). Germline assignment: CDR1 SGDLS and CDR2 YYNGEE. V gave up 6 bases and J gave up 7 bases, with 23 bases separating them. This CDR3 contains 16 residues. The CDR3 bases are TGTGCCAGCAACACCCCAGCAGGGGGGAGCAAAAATGAGCAGTTCTTC. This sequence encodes CASNTPAGGSKNEQFF. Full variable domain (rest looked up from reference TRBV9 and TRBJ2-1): DSGVTQTPKHLITATGQRVTLRCSPRSGDLSVYWYQQSLDQGLQFLIQYYNGEERAKGNILERFSAQQFPDLHSELNLSSLELGDSALYFCASNTPAGGSKNEQFFGPGTRLTVL.

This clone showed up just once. The CDR3 loop is CASSRTGTSGNEQFF. The CDR3 nucleotides read TGTGCCAGCAGTCGTACCGGGACTAGCGGCAATGAGCAGTTCTTC. The chain links TRBV6-4 to TRBJ2-1; 11 bases match TRBD2. V shed 5 bases, J shed 6 bases, and the junction held 6 bases outside the gene matches. CDR3 length: 15 amino acids. Germline-derived CDR1 and CDR2 are MRHNA and SNTAGT.

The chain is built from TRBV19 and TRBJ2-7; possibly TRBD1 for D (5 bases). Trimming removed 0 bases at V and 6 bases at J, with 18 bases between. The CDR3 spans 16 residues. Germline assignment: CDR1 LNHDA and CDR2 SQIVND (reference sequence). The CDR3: CASSIDRAREVSEQYF. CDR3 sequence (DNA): TGTGCCAGTAGTATAGATCGGGCCAGGGAAGTCTCCGAGCAGTACTTC.

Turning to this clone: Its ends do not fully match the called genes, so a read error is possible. The chain's CDR3 is CTTSLGQGSYEQYF. CDR3 nucleotide sequence: TGTACCACCAGCCTCGGACAGGGGTCCTACGAGCAGTACTTC. The V and J genes are TRBV15 and TRBJ2-7, with TRBD1 matching 9 bases. Germline-derived CDR1 and CDR2 are LNHNV and YYDKDF (reference sequence). CDR3 size: 14 residues. The full variable domain, completed using reference TRBV15 and TRBJ2-7, is DAMVIQNPRYQVTQFGKPVTLSCSQTLNHNVMYWYQQKSSQAPKLLFHYYDKDFNNEADTPDNFQSRRPNTSFCFLDIRSPGLGDTAMYLCTTSLGQGSYEQYFGPGTRLTVT.

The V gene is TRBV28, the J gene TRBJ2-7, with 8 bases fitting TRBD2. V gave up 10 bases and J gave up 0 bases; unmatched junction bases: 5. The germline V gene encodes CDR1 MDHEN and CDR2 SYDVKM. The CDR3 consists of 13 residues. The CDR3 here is CATHGGGSYEQYF. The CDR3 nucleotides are TGTGCCACCCACGGGGGGGGCTCCTACGAGCAGTACTTC.

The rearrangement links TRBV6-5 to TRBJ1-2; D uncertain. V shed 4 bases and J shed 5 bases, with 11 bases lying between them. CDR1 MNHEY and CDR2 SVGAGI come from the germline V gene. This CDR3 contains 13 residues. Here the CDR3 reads CASSSPGGYGYTF. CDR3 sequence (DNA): TGTGCCAGCAGTTCCCCCGGAGGATATGGCTACACCTTC.

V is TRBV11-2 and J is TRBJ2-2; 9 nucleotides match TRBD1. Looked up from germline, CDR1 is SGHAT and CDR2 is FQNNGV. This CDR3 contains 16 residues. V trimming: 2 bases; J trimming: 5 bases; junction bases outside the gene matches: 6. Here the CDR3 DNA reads TGTGCCAGCAGCTTACCCGGGACAGGGCGTACCGGGGAGCTGTTTTTT. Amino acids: CASSLPGTGRTGELFF.

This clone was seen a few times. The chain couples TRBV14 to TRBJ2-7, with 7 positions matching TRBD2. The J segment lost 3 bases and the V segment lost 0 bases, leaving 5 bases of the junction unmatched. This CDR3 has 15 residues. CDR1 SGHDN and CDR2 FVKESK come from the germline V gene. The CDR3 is CASSQDHGRRYEQYF. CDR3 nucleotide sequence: TGTGCCAGCAGCCAAGACCACGGGAGGCGCTACGAGCAGTACTTC. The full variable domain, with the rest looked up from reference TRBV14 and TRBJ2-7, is EAGVTQFPSHSVIEKGQTVTLRCDPISGHDNLYWYRRVMGKEIKFLLHFVKESKQDESGMPNNRFLAERTGGTYSTLKVQPAELEDSGVYFCASSQDHGRRYEQYFGPGTRLTVT.

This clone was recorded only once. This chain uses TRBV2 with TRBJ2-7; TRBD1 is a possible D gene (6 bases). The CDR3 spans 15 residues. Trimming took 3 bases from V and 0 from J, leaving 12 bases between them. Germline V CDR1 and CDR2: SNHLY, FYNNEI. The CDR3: CASSDPGTFSYEQYF. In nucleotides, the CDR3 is TGTGCCAGCAGTGATCCGGGGACATTCTCCTACGAGCAGTACTTC. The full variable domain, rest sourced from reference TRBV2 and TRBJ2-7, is EPEVTQTPSHQVTQMGQEVILRCVPISNHLYFYWYRQILGQKVEFLVSFYNNEISEKSEIFDDQFSVERPDGSNFTLKIRSTKLEDSAMYFCASSDPGTFSYEQYFGPGTRLTVT.

The CDR3 DNA sequence: TGTGCCAGCAGTTATAGACTAGCGCCCTACGAGCAGTACTTC. It encodes CASSYRLAPYEQYF. This chain connects TRBV6-5 to TRBJ2-7; 8 bases align to TRBD2. V was clipped by 3 bases and J by 2 bases; unmatched bases: 3. The CDR3 extends over 14 amino acids. Germline V lookup: CDR1 MNHEY, CDR2 SVGAGI.

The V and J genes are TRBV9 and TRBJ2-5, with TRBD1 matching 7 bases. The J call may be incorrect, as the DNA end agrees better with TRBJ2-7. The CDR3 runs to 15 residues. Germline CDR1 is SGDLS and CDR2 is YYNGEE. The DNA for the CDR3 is TGTGCCAGCAGCCCTCGGACAGGAGTCGACTACGAGCAGTACTTC. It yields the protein CASSPRTGVDYEQYF.

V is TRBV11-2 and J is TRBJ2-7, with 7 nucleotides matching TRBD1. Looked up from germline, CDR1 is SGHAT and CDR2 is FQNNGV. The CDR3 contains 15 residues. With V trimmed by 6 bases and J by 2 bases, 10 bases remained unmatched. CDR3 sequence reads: CASRSGTVHAYEQYF. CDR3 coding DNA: TGTGCCAGCAGGTCCGGGACAGTCCACGCCTACGAGCAGTACTTC.

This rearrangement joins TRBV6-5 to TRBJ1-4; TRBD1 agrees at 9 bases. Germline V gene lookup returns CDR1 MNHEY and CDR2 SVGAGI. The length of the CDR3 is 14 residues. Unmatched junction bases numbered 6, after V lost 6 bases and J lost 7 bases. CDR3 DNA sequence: TGTGCCAGCAGGCTACAGGGGGCGGGTGAAAAACTGTTTTTT. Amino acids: CASRLQGAGEKLFF.

Here the CDR3 DNA reads TGTGCCAGCAGTCAGACCGGGACAGGGTATGAGCAGTTCTTC. The encoded protein is CASSQTGTGYEQFF. The chain links TRBV28 to TRBJ2-1, with 9 positions matching TRBD1. Germline-derived CDR1 and CDR2 are MDHEN and SYDVKM. The CDR3 is made up of 14 amino acids. The trim removed 5 bases at V and 8 bases at J, leaving 7 bases unmatched.

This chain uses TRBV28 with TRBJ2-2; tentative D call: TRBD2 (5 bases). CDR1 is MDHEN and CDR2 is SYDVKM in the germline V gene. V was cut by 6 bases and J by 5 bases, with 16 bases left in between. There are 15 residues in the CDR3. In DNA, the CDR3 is TGTGCCAGCAGCCGACTCCCGAGGGAGACCGGGGAGCTGTTTTTT. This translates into CASSRLPRETGELFF.

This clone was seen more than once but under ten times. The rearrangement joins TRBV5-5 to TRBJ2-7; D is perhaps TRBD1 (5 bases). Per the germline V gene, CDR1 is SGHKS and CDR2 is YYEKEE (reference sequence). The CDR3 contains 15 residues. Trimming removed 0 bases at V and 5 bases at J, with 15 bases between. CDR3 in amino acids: CASSLELSRVDEQYF. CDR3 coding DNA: TGTGCCAGCAGCTTGGAATTAAGCAGGGTCGACGAGCAGTACTTC.

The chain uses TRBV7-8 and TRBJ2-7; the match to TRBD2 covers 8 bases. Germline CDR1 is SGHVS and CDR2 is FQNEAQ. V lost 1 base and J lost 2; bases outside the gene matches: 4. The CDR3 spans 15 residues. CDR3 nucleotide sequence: TGTGCCAGCAGCTTAGTAGCGGGGACAACCTACGAGCAGTACTTC. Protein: CASSLVAGTTYEQYF.

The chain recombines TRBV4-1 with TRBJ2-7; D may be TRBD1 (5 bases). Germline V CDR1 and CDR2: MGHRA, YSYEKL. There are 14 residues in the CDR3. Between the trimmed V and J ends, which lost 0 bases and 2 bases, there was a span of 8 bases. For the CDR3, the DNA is TGCGCCAGCAGCCAAGATCAGGGAACCTACGAGCAGTACTTC. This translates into CASSQDQGTYEQYF.

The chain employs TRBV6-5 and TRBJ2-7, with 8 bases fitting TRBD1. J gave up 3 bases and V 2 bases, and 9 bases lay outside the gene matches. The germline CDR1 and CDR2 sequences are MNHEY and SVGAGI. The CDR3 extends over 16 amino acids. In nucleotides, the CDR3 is TGTGCCAGCAGTTACCGGGACAGGCTTGGGGTCTACGAGCAGTACTTC. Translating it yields CASSYRDRLGVYEQYF.

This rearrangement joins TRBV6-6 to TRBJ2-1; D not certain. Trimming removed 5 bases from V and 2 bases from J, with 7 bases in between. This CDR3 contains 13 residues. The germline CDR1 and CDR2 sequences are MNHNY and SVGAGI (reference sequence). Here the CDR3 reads CASSSATYNEQFF. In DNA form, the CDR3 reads TGTGCCAGCAGTAGCGCCACCTACAATGAGCAGTTCTTC.

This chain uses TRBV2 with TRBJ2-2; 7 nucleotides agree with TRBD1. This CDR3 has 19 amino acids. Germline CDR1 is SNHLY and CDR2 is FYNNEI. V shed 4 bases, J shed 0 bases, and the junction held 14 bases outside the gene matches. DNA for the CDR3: TGTGCCAGCAGTGGGACAGGTCGGGGATTACGAACGAACACCGGGGAGCTGTTTTTT. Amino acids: CASSGTGRGLRTNTGELFF.